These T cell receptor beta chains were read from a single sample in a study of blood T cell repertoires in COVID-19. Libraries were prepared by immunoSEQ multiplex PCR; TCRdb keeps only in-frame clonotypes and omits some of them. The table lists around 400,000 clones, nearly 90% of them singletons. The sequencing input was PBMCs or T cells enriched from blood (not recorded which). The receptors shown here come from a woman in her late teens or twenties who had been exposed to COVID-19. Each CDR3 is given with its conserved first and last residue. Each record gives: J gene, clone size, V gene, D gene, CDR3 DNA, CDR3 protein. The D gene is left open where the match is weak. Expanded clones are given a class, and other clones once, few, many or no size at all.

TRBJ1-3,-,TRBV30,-,TGTGCCTGGACCGACAGACATAGTTACTCTGGAAACACCATATATTTT,CAWTDRHSYSGNTIYF
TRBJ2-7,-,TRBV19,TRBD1,TGTGCCAGTAGCTACAGGGGGCTATACGAGCAGTACTTC,CASSYRGLYEQYF
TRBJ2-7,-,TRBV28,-,TGTGCCAGCAGTTACGCGCAGGGCCGGCAGTACTTC,CASSYAQGRQYF
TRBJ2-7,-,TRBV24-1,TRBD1,TGTGCCAGAACAACTCGTTCGGGACAGACCTACGAGCAGTACTTC,CARTTRSGQTYEQYF
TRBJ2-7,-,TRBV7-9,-,TGTGCCAGCAGCCTGTCGGGGGAGTACGAGCAGTACTTC,CASSLSGEYEQYF
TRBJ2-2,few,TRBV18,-,TGTGCCAGCTCACCCCGTAAGGGGGTAGACACCGGGGAGCTGTTTTTT,CASSPRKGVDTGELFF
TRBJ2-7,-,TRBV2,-,TGTGCCAGCAACGGGATGGACGAGCAGTACTTC,CASNGMDEQYF
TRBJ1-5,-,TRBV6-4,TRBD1,TGTGCCAGCAGTGACTCCTATGGACAGGGACTGGGACAGCCCCAGCATTTT,CASSDSYGQGLGQPQHF
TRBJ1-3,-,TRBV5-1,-,TGCGCCAGCAGCTTGAGAGTTGGCGGGTCTGGAAACACCATATATTTT,CASSLRVGGSGNTIYF
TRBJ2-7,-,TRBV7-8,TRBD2,TGTGCCAGCAGCTCATCAGCGGGAGTATACGAGCAGTACTTC,CASSSSAGVYEQYF
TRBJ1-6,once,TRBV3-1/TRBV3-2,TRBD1,TGTGCCAGCAGCCAAGTTTATCAGGGGGCGGGTAATTCACCCCTCCACTTT,CASSQVYQGAGNSPLHF
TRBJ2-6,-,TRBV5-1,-,TGCGCCAGCGAAAGGGGGGGCAGCACCACTGGGGCCAACGTCCTGACTTTC,CASERGGSTTGANVLTF
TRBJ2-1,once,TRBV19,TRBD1,TGTGCCAGTAGTCGGACAGGGCACAATGAGCAGTTCTTC,CASSRTGHNEQFF
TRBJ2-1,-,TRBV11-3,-,TGTGCCAGCGGAAGGGGTTACTCCTACAATGAGCAGTTCTTC,CASGRGYSYNEQFF
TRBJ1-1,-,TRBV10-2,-,TGCGCCAGCAGGGCAGACAGGCTTGCTTTCTTT,CASRADRLAFF
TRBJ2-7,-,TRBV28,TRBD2,TGTGCCAGCAGTTCCAGTGAAGTAGGGACTAGCGGGAGGTACGAGCAGTACTTC,CASSSSEVGTSGRYEQYF
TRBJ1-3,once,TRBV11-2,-,TGTGCCAGCAGCTCCGGACGGGGAGGACACACCATATATTTT,CASSSGRGGHTIYF
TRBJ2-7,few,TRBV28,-,TGTGCCAGCAGTTTCCGGGGAAAGTTAGAAGGCGAGCAGTACTTC,CASSFRGKLEGEQYF
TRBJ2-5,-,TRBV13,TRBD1,TGTGCCAGCAGGCCGACAGGGGTCGGGGAGACCCAGTACTTC,CASRPTGVGETQYF
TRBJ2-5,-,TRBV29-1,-,TGCAGCGTAGAAAAGGGGCCGGGACTCCGGGAGACCCAGTACTTC,CSVEKGPGLRETQYF
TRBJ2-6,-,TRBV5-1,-,TGCGCCAGCAGCTTCCGTGTGGAACAGGAAGGCCCAATCACCTCTGGGGCCAACGTCCTGACTTTC,CASSFRVEQEGPITSGANVLTF
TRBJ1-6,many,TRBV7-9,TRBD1,TGTGCCAGCAGCCTCGGACAGGGGTTCTATAATTCACCCCTCCACTTT,CASSLGQGFYNSPLHF
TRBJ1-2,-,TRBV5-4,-,TGTGCCAGCAGCTTGTTATCTAGCAGGGGAGAAGGCTACACCTTC,CASSLLSSRGEGYTF
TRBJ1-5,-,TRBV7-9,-,TGTGCCAGCAGCTTAACCGACAGGATCAATCAGCCCCAGCATTTT,CASSLTDRINQPQHF
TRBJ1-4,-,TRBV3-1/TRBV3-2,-,TGTGCCAGCAGCCAACTGGGGGAGGGTGAAAAACTGTTTTTT,CASSQLGEGEKLFF